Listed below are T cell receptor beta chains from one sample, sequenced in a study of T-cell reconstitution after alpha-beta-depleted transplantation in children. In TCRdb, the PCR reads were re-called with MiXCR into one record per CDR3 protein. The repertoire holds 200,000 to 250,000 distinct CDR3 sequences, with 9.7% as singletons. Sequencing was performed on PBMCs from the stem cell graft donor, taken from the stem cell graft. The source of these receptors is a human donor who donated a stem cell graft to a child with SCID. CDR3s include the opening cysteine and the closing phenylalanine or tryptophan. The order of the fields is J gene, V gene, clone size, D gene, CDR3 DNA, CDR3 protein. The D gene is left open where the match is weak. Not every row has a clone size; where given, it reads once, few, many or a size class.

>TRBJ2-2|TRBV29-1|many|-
TGCAGCGTGGAAGGGGGGGCGCGGACCGGGGAGCTGTTTTTT
CSVEGGARTGELFF
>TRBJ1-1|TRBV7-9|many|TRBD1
TGTGCCAGCAGCTTAGTCAGGGGGCGAACCCCTGAAGCTTTCTTT
CASSLVRGRTPEAFF
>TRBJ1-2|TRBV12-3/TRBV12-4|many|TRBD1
TGTGCCAGCAGTACGGGACAGGGATACTATGGCTACACCTTC
CASSTGQGYYGYTF
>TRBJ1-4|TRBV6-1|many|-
TGTGCCAGCAGGGAGCAGGGGCCCGATGAAAAACTGTTTTTT
CASREQGPDEKLFF
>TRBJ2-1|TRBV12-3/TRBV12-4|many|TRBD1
TGTGCCAGCAGTTTAGTAGGACAGGCGGCTTTCTCTTTCTTC
CASSLVGQAAFSFF
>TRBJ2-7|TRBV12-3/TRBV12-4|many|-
TGTGCCAGCAGACCGCCGACAGGCTCCTACGAGCAGTACTTC
CASRPPTGSYEQYF
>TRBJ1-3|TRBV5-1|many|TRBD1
TGCGCCAGCAGCTCAACAGGGGACTCTGGAAACACCATATATTTT
CASSSTGDSGNTIYF
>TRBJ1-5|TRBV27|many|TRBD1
TGTGCCAGTCGTTCGACAGGGGGCAATCAGCCCCAGCATTTT
CASRSTGGNQPQHF
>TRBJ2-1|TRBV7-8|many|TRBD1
TGTGCCAGCAGCTTAGTGGTGGACAGGCTGAGGAATGAGCAGTTCTTC
CASSLVVDRLRNEQFF
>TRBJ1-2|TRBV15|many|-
TGTGCCACCAGCAGAGATTTGCAGAATAACTATGGCTACACCTTC
CATSRDLQNNYGYTF
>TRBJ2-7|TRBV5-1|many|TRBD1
TGCGCCAGCAGCTTGGGGACAGGGAGTTCCTCCTACGAGCAGTACTTC
CASSLGTGSSSYEQYF
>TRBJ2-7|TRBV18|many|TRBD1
TGTGCCAGCTCACCATCCGGACAGGCCACCTACGAGCAGTACTTC
CASSPSGQATYEQYF
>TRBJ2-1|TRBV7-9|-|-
TGTGCCAGCAGCTTCTCCATAGGGGGGGGCAATGAGCAGTTCTTC
CASSFSIGGGNEQFF
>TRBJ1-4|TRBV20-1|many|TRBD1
TGCAGTGCCCCTCCACAGGGGGCGGAAAAACTGTTTTTT
CSAPPQGAEKLFF
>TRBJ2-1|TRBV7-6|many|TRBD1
TGTGCCAGCAGCTATATTGGGGGGACAGGGAGGTTCGATGAGCAGTTCTTC
CASSYIGGTGRFDEQFF
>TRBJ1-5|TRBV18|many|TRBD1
TGTGCCAGCTCACAACTGACAGGGATGCAGCCCCAGCATTTT
CASSQLTGMQPQHF
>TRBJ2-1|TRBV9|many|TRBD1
TGTGCCAGCAGCGTCTGGTCGCAGGGGGCAAATGAGCAGTTCTTC
CASSVWSQGANEQFF
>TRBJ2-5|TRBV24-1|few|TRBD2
TGTGCCACCAGTGATACTAGCGGGGGGGCGAGAGAGACCCAGTACTTC
CATSDTSGGARETQYF
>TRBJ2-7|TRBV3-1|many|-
TGTGCCAGCAGCCAATTCTTGGAGGACGAGCAGTACTTC
CASSQFLEDEQYF
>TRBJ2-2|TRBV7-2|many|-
TGTGCCAGCAGCTTAGTTCCAGCCGGGGAGCTGTTTTTT
CASSLVPAGELFF
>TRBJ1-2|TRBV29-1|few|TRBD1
TGCAGCGTGATACAGGGGGATGGCTACACCTTC
CSVIQGDGYTF
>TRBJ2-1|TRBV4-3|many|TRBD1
TGCGCCAGCAGCCAAGATGGGACAGGGTACAATGAGCAGTTCTTC
CASSQDGTGYNEQFF
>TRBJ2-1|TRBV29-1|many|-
TGCAGCGTTGTAGGCTCACAAGACAATGAGCAGTTCTTC
CSVVGSQDNEQFF
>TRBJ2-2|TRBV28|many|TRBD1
TGTGCCAGCAGTGGGATCGGGACAGGGGCGAGCACCGGGGAGCTGTTTTTT
CASSGIGTGASTGELFF
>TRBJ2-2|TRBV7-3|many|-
TGTGCCAGCAGGATCGGGCCGAACACCGGGGAGCTGTTTTTT
CASRIGPNTGELFF
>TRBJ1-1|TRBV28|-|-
TGTGCCAGCAGTTTATCCCTCACGGGTGGGGGAGAATTGAACACTGAAGCTTTCTTT
CASSLSLTGGGELNTEAFF
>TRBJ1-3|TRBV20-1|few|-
TGCAGTACATTAAAGGGGGACGGAAACACCATATATTTT
CSTLKGDGNTIYF
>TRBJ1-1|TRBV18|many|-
TGTGCCAGCTCACCGGGCGTTCCCCCGAACACTGAAGCTTTCTTT
CASSPGVPPNTEAFF
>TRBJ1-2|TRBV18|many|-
TGTGCCAGCTCACCGACAACCGAAGCTAACTATGGCTACACCTTC
CASSPTTEANYGYTF
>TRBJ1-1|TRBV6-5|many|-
TGTGCCAGCAGAACAGGGTTTCCCCCTGAAGCTTTCTTT
CASRTGFPPEAFF
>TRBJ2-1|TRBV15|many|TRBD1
TGTGCCACCAGCAGAGACGGACAGGGCTTCAATGAGCAGTTCTTC
CATSRDGQGFNEQFF
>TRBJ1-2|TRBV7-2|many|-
TGTGCCAGCAGCCAAAACCCCGGGACGGACTATGGCTACACCTTC
CASSQNPGTDYGYTF
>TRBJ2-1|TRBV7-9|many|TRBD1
TGTGCCAGCAGCCACCGCAGGGGGTCAATTGGAAACAATGAGCAGTTCTTC
CASSHRRGSIGNNEQFF
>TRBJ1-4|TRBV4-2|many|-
TGTGCCAGCAGCCAAGATGCTGGGGCCGCTAATGAAAAACTGTTTTTT
CASSQDAGAANEKLFF
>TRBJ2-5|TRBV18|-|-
TGTGCCAGCCCGACTCAAGAGACCCTGTACTTC
CASPTQETLYF
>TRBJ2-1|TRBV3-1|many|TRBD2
TGTGCCAGCAGCCAAGGCTTTATGTTAGCGGGGGATGAGCAGTTCTTC
CASSQGFMLAGDEQFF
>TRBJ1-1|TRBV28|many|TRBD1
TGTGCCAGCAGTCGATCGGGACAGGGGAACACTGAAGCTTTCTTT
CASSRSGQGNTEAFF
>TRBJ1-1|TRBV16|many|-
TGTGCCAGCAGCCAATCGTCACCCCGGGACACTGAAGCTTTCTTT
CASSQSSPRDTEAFF
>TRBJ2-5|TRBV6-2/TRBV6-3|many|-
TGTGCCAGCAGGCCTTACTCCAAGGGGACCCAGTACTTC
CASRPYSKGTQYF
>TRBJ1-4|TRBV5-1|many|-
TGCGCCAGCAGCTTGGGATCAAACAATGAAAAACTGTTTTTT
CASSLGSNNEKLFF
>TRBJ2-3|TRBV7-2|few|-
TGTGCCAGCAGCTTAGTGGGCAGGGGTGCGACAGATACGCAGTATTTT
CASSLVGRGATDTQYF
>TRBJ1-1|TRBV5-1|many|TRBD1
TGCGCCAGCAGCTTAACAGGGGGCGATTTGGACACTGAAGCTTTCTTT
CASSLTGGDLDTEAFF
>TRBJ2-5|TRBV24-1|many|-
TGTGCCACCAGTGATTGGAGTAGACAAGAGACCCAGTACTTC
CATSDWSRQETQYF
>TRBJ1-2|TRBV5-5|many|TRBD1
TGTGCCAGCAGTTTTGACAGGGGGAACTATGGCTACACCTTC
CASSFDRGNYGYTF